This T cell receptor beta chain was retrieved from a study of blood T cell repertoires in COVID-19. Germline trimming cut 5 bases from V and 7 bases from J; bases unmatched to any gene: 11. The CDR3 length is 14 residues. Germline V gene lookup returns CDR1 MNHEY and CDR2 SVGAGI. Original processing notes: Amplification with reference gene primers provided the estimates of nucleated cell counts. Assay used: immunoSEQ multiplex PCR; TCRdb lists only in-frame clones, some missing. D and trimming were read from the DNA, whereas the V and J calls and clone size are those reported in that table. This table holds about 260,000 clones, 84% found once.

The sequenced sample was peripheral blood. The sequence came from a man between 60 and 70 years old with acute or convalescent COVID-19. The V and J genes are TRBV6-5 and TRBJ2-7; TRBD2 agrees at 7 bases. This CDR3 reads CASSPRLAFWEQYF. CDR3 DNA sequence: TGTGCCAGCAGTCCCCGACTAGCTTTTTGGGAGCAGTACTTC.